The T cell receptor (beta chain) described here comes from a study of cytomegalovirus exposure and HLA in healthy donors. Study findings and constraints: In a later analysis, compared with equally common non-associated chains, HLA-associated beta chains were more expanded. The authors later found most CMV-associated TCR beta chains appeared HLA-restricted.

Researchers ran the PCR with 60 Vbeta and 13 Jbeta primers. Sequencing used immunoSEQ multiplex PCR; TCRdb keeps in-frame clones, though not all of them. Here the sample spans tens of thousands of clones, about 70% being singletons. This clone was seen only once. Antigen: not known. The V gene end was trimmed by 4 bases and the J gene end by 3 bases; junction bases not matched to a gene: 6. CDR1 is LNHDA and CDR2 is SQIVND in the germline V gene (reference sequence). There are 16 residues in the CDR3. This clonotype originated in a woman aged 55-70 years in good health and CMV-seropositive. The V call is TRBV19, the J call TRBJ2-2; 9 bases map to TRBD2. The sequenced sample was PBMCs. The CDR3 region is CASSTVSGGYTGELFF. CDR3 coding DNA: TGTGCCAGTAGTACCGTTAGCGGGGGCTACACCGGGGAGCTGTTTTTT.